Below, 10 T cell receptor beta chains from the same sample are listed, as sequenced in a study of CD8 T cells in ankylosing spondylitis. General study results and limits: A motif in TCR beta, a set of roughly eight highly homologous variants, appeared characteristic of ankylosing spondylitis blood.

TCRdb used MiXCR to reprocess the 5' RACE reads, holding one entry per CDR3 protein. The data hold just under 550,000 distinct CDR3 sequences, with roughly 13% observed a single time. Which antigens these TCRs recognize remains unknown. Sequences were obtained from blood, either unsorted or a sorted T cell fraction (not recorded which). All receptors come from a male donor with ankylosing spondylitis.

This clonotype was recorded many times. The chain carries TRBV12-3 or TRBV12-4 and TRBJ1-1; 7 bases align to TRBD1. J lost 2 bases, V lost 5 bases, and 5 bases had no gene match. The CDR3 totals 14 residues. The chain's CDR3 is CASSGTALNTEAFF. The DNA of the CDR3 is TGTGCCAGCAGTGGGACAGCGCTAAACACTGAAGCTTTCTTT.

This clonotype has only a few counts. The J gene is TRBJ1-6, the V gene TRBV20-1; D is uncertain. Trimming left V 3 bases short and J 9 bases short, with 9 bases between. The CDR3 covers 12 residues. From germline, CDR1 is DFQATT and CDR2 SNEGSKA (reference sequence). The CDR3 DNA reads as TGCAGTGCTAGTCCCAGGCGTTCACCCCTCCACTTT. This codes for CSASPRRSPLHF.

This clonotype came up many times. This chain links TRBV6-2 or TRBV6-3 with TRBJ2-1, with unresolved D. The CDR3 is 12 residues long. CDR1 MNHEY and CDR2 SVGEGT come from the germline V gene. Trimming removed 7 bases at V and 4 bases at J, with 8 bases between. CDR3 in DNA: TGTGCCAGCAATAACAGATACAATGAGCAGTTCTTC. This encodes CASNNRYNEQFF.

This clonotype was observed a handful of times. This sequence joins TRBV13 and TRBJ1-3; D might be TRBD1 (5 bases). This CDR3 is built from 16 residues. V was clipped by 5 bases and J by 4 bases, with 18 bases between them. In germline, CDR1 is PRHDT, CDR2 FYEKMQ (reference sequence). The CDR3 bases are TGTGCCAGCAGCCAAGGGCAGGGTTGGGGCGGAAACACCATATATTTT. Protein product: CASSQGQGWGGNTIYF.

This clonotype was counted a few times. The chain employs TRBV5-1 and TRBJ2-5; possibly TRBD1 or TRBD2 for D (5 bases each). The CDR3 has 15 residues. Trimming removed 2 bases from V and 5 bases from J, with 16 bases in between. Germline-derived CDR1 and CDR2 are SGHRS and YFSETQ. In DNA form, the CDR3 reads TGCGCCAGCAGCTTTGGGGGAGATCGTAGGGAGACCCAGTACTTC. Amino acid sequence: CASSFGGDRRETQYF.

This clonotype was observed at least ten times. The CDR3 coding sequence is TGCAGTGGCAGGACAGACTTCTACGAGCAGTACTTC. It yields the protein CSGRTDFYEQYF. The chain uses TRBV20-1 and TRBJ2-7; perhaps TRBD1 as D (6 bases). Trimming pared 7 bases from V and 3 bases from J, leaving 13 bases between. The CDR3 length is 12 residues. From germline, CDR1 is DFQATT and CDR2 SNEGSKA (reference sequence).

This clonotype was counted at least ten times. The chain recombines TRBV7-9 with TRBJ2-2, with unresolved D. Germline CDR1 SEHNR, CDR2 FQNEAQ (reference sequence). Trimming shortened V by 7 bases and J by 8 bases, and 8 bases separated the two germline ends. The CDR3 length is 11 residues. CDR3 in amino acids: CASTSGGELFF. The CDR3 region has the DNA TGTGCCAGCACCTCCGGGGGGGAGCTGTTTTTT.

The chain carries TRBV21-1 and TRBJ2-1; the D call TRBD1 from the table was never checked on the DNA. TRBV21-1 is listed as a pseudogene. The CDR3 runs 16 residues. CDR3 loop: CASSISGTLAGNEQFF. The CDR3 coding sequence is TGTGCCAGCAGCATCTCCGGGACCCTGGCGGGCAATGAGCAGTTCTTC.

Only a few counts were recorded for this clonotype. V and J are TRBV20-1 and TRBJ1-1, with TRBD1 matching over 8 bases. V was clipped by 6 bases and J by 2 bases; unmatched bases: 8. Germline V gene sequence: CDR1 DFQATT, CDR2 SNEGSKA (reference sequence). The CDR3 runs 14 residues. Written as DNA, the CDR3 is TGCAGTGCCTGGACAGGGCAACTTAACACTGAAGCTTTCTTT. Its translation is CSAWTGQLNTEAFF.

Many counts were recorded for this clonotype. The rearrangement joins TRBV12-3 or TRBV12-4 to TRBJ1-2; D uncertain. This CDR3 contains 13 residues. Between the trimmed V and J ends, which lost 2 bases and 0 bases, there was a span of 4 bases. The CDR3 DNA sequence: TGTGCCAGCAGTTTAAGGTCTAACTATGGCTACACCTTC. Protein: CASSLRSNYGYTF.